These T cell receptor beta chains were read from a single sample in a study of cytomegalovirus exposure and HLA in healthy donors. The assay was immunoSEQ multiplex PCR, and TCRdb's table has in-frame clones only and misses some. The sample contains 150,000 to 200,000 clones, about 87% of which appear only once. Sequences were obtained from PBMCs. These receptor sequences come from a woman aged 18 to 35 in good health and CMV-seronegative. Each CDR3 is given with its conserved first and last residue. The order of the fields is D gene, J gene, V gene, clone size, CDR3 DNA, CDR3 protein. The D gene is left open where the match is weak. Only part of the rows carry a size: once, few, many, or a class if the clone is expanded.

- TRBJ2-7 TRBV2 - TGTGCCAGCAGGCTAATCAGTCTACTATCCTACGAGCAGTACTTC CASRLISLLSYEQYF
TRBD2 TRBJ2-3 TRBV30 - TGTGCCTGGACGGGGGGGAGCACAGATACGCAGTATTTT CAWTGGSTDTQYF
- TRBJ2-7 TRBV9 - TGTGCCAGCAGCGTAGATGTGACAGCATCCTACGAGCAGTACTTC CASSVDVTASYEQYF
- TRBJ1-1 TRBV5-4 - TGTGCCAGCAACAAACCCGACACTGAAGCTTTCTTT CASNKPDTEAFF
- TRBJ1-4 TRBV6-1 - TGTGCCAGCAGTGAAGGGCAGGGTGTTGGGAATGAAAAACTGTTTTTT CASSEGQGVGNEKLFF
- TRBJ1-1 TRBV4-1 few TGCGCCAGCAGCCTCAGGACAGTACCGAACACTGAAGCTTTCTTT CASSLRTVPNTEAFF
- TRBJ2-5 TRBV29-1 - TGCAGCGTTGGTGGAGGGACGCAAAAAGAGACCCAGTACTTC CSVGGGTQKETQYF
TRBD1 TRBJ1-2 TRBV2 - TGTGCCAGCAGTTACCGGGACAGGGGGAATGGCTACACCTTC CASSYRDRGNGYTF
TRBD1 TRBJ2-1 TRBV7-9 - TGTGCCAGCAGCTCCCGGACAGGGACAACCTACAATGAGCAGTTCTTC CASSSRTGTTYNEQFF
- TRBJ1-2 TRBV6-6 - TGTGCCAGCAGTTACGGAATTACGACAGCGTATGGCTACACCTTC CASSYGITTAYGYTF
- TRBJ2-1 TRBV18 - TGTGCCAGCTCACCTCGGGAGACTGAGCAGTTCTTC CASSPRETEQFF
- TRBJ2-7 TRBV20-1 - TGCAGTGCTCTCCTCTACGAGCAGTACTTC CSALLYEQYF
TRBD1 TRBJ1-2 TRBV7-9 - TGTGCCAGCAGCCTCCGGGACAGGGATGGATATGGCTACACCTTC CASSLRDRDGYGYTF
- TRBJ1-1 TRBV7-2 - TGTGCCAGCAGCTTAGACAGGTTGAACACTGAAGCTTTCTTT CASSLDRLNTEAFF